Each of the 16 T cell receptor beta chains below was sequenced from the same sample in a study of CD8 T cell repertoires and HIV-1 epitope variants. Libraries were prepared by immunoSEQ multiplex PCR; TCRdb keeps only in-frame clonotypes and omits some of them. The data show several thousand clones, with about three fifths seen just once and about 40% held by the top ten. For these receptors, no antigen is known. Sequencing used cultured CD8+ T cells derived from PBMCs. These receptors were collected from a male donor with HIV.

This clone ranks as medium-sized. The chain employs TRBV5-6 and TRBJ2-7; 8 bases agree with TRBD1. Losses at the gene ends were 3 bases for V and 4 bases for J; bases not matched to a gene: 12. This CDR3 is 16 amino acids long. CDR1 SGHDT and CDR2 YYEEEE come from the germline V gene. The CDR3 here is CASSWQSTRGLYEQYF. In DNA, the CDR3 is TGTGCCAGCAGCTGGCAGTCGACCAGGGGGCTATACGAGCAGTACTTC.

The chain carries TRBV15 and TRBJ2-5; TRBD1 agrees at 7 bases. CDR3 length equals 14 residues. CDR1 is LNHNV and CDR2 is YYDKDF in the germline V gene (reference sequence). J was trimmed by 5 bases and V by 0 bases; bases with no gene match: 3. CDR3 sequence reads: CATSRDDRAETQYF. CDR3 sequence (DNA): TGTGCCACCAGCAGAGATGACAGGGCGGAGACCCAGTACTTC.

The genes are TRBV5-4 and TRBJ1-1; D not resolved. This CDR3 spans 13 amino acids. The germline V gene encodes CDR1 SGHNT and CDR2 YYREEE (reference sequence). V lost 1 base and J 4 bases, leaving 8 bases between the germline ends. CDR3 in amino acids: CASSLTASTEAFF. CDR3 nucleotides: TGTGCCAGCAGCTTGACAGCTTCCACTGAAGCTTTCTTT.

A few counts support this clone. The CDR3 DNA follows: TGTGCCAGCAGTTCAGATGTCTCGGCCTACGAGCAGTACTTC. It translates to CASSSDVSAYEQYF. V is TRBV28 and J is TRBJ2-7; D is ambiguous. The CDR3 runs to 14 residues. Deletions cut 4 bases from V and 2 bases from J, with 12 bases between. CDR1 MDHEN and CDR2 SYDVKM come from the germline V gene.

The genes are TRBV4-3 and TRBJ1-2; D possibly corresponds to TRBD1 (6 bases). V was pared by 8 bases and J by 6 bases, with 13 bases between. In germline, CDR1 is LGHNA, CDR2 YSLEER. The CDR3 length is 12 residues. CDR3 sequence reads: CASSGEVDGYTF. The CDR3 nucleotides are TGCGCCAGCTCAGGGGAGGTTGATGGCTACACCTTC.

The rearrangement uses TRBV7-6 and TRBJ2-1; 8 bases map to TRBD2. Trimming cost V 0 bases and J 8 bases; bases outside gene matches: 0. Germline values: CDR1 SGHVS, CDR2 FNYEAQ. This CDR3 contains 13 residues. The CDR3 coding sequence is TGTGCCAGCAGCTTAGCAGCGGGAGATGAGCAGTTCTTC. Its translation is CASSLAAGDEQFF.

The chain is built from TRBV4-2 and TRBJ1-4; 10 nucleotides agree with TRBD1. Germline V gene sequence: CDR1 LGHNA, CDR2 YNFKEQ. The CDR3 totals 16 residues. V shed 3 bases, J shed 8 bases, and the junction held 9 bases outside the gene matches. The chain's CDR3 is CASSHPPGTGEEKLFF. The CDR3 DNA follows: TGTGCCAGCAGCCATCCTCCCGGGACAGGGGAAGAAAAACTGTTTTTT.

The chain uses TRBV27 and TRBJ2-2; tentatively, D is TRBD2 (6 bases). In germline, CDR1 is MNHEY, CDR2 SMNVEV (reference sequence). The CDR3 loop spans 16 amino acids. The ends were cut back, 3 bases at V and 1 base at J, with 12 bases in the middle. The CDR3 protein is CASSFGAGLNTGELFF. In DNA form, the CDR3 reads TGTGCCAGCAGTTTCGGAGCGGGCTTGAACACCGGGGAGCTGTTTTTT.

The CDR3 DNA reads as TGTGCCAGTAGTTTGACTAGCGGGACCCCGATGGTCTACGAGCAGTACTTC. This sequence encodes CASSLTSGTPMVYEQYF. The chain combines TRBV19 with TRBJ2-7; the match to TRBD2 covers 11 bases. Germline V gene sequence: CDR1 LNHDA, CDR2 SQIVND (reference sequence). This CDR3 comprises 17 residues. J lost 3 bases, V lost 5 bases, and 12 bases had no gene match.

The genes are TRBV28 and TRBJ2-7, with D tentatively TRBD1 (5 bases). The CDR3 length is 14 residues. The V gene's germline CDR1 is MDHEN and CDR2 SYDVKM. V was clipped by 4 bases and J by 4 bases, with 14 bases between them. In nucleotides, the CDR3 is TGTGCCAGCAGTTCAGGGCTGTCGGATTACGAGCAGTACTTC. It yields the protein CASSSGLSDYEQYF.

This clone has only one observation. Here the CDR3 reads CASSSTTGMGEKLFF. CDR3 bases: TGTGCCAGCAGTTCAACGACAGGGATGGGTGAAAAACTGTTTTTT. V and J are TRBV6-5 and TRBJ1-4, with 7 bases fitting TRBD1. This CDR3 has 15 amino acids. J lost 7 bases, V lost 4 bases, and 9 bases had no gene match. Germline loops: CDR1 MNHEY, CDR2 SVGAGI.

The chain recombines TRBV7-9 with TRBJ2-1; D is perhaps TRBD1 (6 bases). V was pared by 4 bases and J by 2 bases, with 15 bases between. This CDR3 has 16 residues. The germline gives CDR1 SEHNR, CDR2 FQNEAQ (reference sequence). The CDR3 region has the DNA TGTGCCAGCAGCTCCCGGACAGCTCTCACCTACAATGAGCAGTTCTTC. This sequence encodes CASSSRTALTYNEQFF.

The chain couples TRBV29-1 to TRBJ2-1; TRBD1 aligns across 9 bases. CDR3 length: 15 residues. V was clipped by 1 base and J by 9 bases; unmatched bases: 10. The germline V gene has CDR1 SQVTM and CDR2 ANQGSEA. This chain's CDR3 is CSVEGMTGGGSEQFF. The CDR3, as DNA: TGCAGCGTTGAAGGTATGACAGGGGGAGGGAGTGAGCAGTTCTTC.

The chain employs TRBV15 and TRBJ1-4, with 7 bases lining up with TRBD1. The V gene's germline CDR1 is LNHNV and CDR2 YYDKDF (reference sequence). The CDR3 covers 16 residues. J was trimmed by 3 bases and V by 5 bases; bases with no gene match: 9. The CDR3 sequence is CATSEIKTGPNEKLFF. The CDR3 coding sequence is TGTGCCACCAGCGAAATAAAGACAGGGCCTAATGAAAAACTGTTTTTT.

V is TRBV5-6 and J is TRBJ2-1; the match to TRBD2 covers 11 bases. The CDR3 length is 17 residues. Germline V gene data show CDR1 as SGHDT and CDR2 as YYEEEE. Trimming at V came to 2 bases and at J to 4 bases, leaving 8 bases not matched to a gene. The CDR3 here is CASSFGQTSGIYNEQFF. For the CDR3, the DNA is TGTGCCAGCAGCTTTGGGCAGACTAGCGGGATTTACAATGAGCAGTTCTTC.

The genes are TRBV27 and TRBJ1-2, with 10 bases fitting TRBD1. The CDR3 runs 14 residues. V was pared by 5 bases and J by 8 bases, with 8 bases of the junction left unmatched. Germline V gene data show CDR1 as MNHEY and CDR2 as SMNVEV (reference sequence). The CDR3 nucleotides are TGTGCCAGCAGTGCGACAGGGGGCTTTGGCGGCTACACCTTC. Its translation: CASSATGGFGGYTF.